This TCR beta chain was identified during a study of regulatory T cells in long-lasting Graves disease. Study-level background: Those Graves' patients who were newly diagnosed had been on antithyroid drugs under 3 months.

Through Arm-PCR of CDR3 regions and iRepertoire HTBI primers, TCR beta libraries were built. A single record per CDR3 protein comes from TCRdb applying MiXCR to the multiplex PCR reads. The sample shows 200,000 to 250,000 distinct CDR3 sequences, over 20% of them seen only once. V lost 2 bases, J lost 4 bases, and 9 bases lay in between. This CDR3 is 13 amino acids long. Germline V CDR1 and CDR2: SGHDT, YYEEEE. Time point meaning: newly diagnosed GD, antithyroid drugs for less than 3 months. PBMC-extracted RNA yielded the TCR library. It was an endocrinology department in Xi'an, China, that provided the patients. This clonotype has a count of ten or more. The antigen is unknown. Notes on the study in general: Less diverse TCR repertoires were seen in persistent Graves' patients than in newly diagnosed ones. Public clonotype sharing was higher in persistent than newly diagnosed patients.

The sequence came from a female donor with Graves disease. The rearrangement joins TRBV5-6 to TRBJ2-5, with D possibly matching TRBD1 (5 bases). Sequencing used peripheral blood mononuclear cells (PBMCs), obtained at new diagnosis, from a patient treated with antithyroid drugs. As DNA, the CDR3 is TGTGCCAGCAGCTTTGAAGGGGTAGAGACCCAGTACTTC. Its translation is CASSFEGVETQYF.